Each of the 21 T cell receptor beta chains below was sequenced from the same sample in a study of cytomegalovirus exposure and HLA in healthy donors. PCR primers comprised 60 Vbeta and 13 Jbeta primers. The table came from immunoSEQ multiplex PCR; TCRdb's copy has only in-frame clones and leaves some out. The sample contains 170,000 or so clones, roughly 88% of which appear only once. Sequenced material: PBMCs. The receptor source for this set is a man aged 50 to 59 in good health and CMV-seropositive.

This rearrangement joins TRBV11-2 to TRBJ2-1; D not resolved. V shed 0 bases and J shed 0 bases, with 12 bases lying between them. The CDR3 runs to 17 residues. Germline V gives CDR1 SGHAT, CDR2 FQNNGV. This CDR3 is CASSLDTRLSSYNEQFF. CDR3 coding DNA: TGTGCCAGCAGCTTAGATACCAGACTGAGCTCCTACAATGAGCAGTTCTTC.

This chain connects TRBV6-1 to TRBJ1-2; D ambiguous. Trimming took off 1 base at V and 8 bases at J, with 17 bases between the two ends. This CDR3 spans 15 amino acids. Germline V gene lookup returns CDR1 MNHNS and CDR2 SASEGT. The CDR3 region has the DNA TGTGCCAGCAGTGAAGAGATTGGGAGCTGGCAGGGCTACACCTTC. Translating gives CASSEEIGSWQGYTF.

This clone was observed a handful of times. The chain joins TRBV11-2 to TRBJ1-4, with D unclear. Trimming cost V 1 base and J 0 bases, with 6 bases left between them. The CDR3 is 15 residues long. Germline lookup yields CDR1 SGHAT and CDR2 FQNNGV. CDR3 coding DNA: TGTGCCAGCAGCTTAGTGGCAGCAACTAATGAAAAACTGTTTTTT. The encoded protein is CASSLVAATNEKLFF.

This chain connects TRBV6-5 to TRBJ1-1; possible D gene TRBD1, 5 bases. The length of the CDR3 is 15 residues. Germline V CDR1 and CDR2: MNHEY, SVGAGI. V dropped 2 bases and J dropped 3 bases, with 13 bases sitting between them. The CDR3 DNA is TGTGCCAGCAGTTACACCCAGACGGGGGACACTGAAGCTTTCTTT. It translates to CASSYTQTGDTEAFF.

Of note for this clone: Other nucleotide sequences from this sample produce the same CDR3. V gene TRBV9 combines with J gene TRBJ1-5, with 7 positions matching TRBD1. The length of the CDR3 is 15 residues. With V trimmed by 3 bases and J by 3 bases, 6 bases remained unmatched. CDR1 is SGDLS and CDR2 is YYNGEE in the germline V gene. The CDR3 loop reads CASSATGTDNQPQHF. Here the CDR3 DNA reads TGTGCCAGCAGCGCAACCGGGACAGACAATCAGCCCCAGCATTTT.

This rearrangement joins TRBV27 to TRBJ2-7; no reliable D call. The germline V gene has CDR1 MNHEY and CDR2 SMNVEV (reference sequence). The CDR3 totals 15 residues. Trimming took off 2 bases at V and 3 bases at J, with 14 bases between the two ends. CDR3 sequence: CASSLHGSAIYEQYF. DNA of the CDR3: TGTGCCAGCAGTTTACACGGGTCAGCCATCTACGAGCAGTACTTC.

V and J are TRBV4-1 and TRBJ2-1; TRBD2 matches at 9 bases. The ends lost 2 bases at V and 9 bases at J; junction bases unmatched: 2. Germline V lookup: CDR1 MGHRA, CDR2 YSYEKL. The CDR3 totals 13 residues. DNA for the CDR3: TGCGCCAGCAGCCAACGAGCGGGAGGTGAGCAGTTCTTC. The encoded protein is CASSQRAGGEQFF.

The genes are TRBV28 and TRBJ1-2; maybe TRBD1 (5 bases). CDR1 and CDR2 from the germline V gene are MDHEN and SYDVKM. V shed 5 bases and J shed 6 bases, with 10 bases lying between them. The CDR3 has 12 residues. CDR3 bases: TGTGCCAGCAGTCAGGGTTCCCATGGCTACACCTTC. Translated: CASSQGSHGYTF.

Written as DNA, the CDR3 is TGTGCCAGCAGTCCTGGACAGGATAATTCACCCCTCCACTTT. Encoded protein: CASSPGQDNSPLHF. The rearrangement links TRBV6-6 to TRBJ1-6, with 7 bases that match TRBD1. Trimming took 5 bases from V and 5 from J; bases not matched to a gene: 3. CDR1 is MNHNY, CDR2 SVGAGI, per germline (reference sequence). This CDR3 is built from 14 residues.

This clone was picked up one time. The chain combines TRBV7-9 with TRBJ2-1, with D possibly TRBD2 on 6 matching bases. The CDR3 has 15 residues. Germline lookup yields CDR1 SEHNR and CDR2 FQNEAQ (reference sequence). V was clipped by 1 base and J by 5 bases, with 12 bases between them. CDR3 bases: TGTGCCAGCAGCTTAGAAGGGACTGGGAACAATGAGCAGTTCTTC. Amino acids: CASSLEGTGNNEQFF.

A few counts support this clone. The genes are TRBV4-3 and TRBJ2-1; D is perhaps TRBD2 (5 bases). V was trimmed by 1 base and J by 10 bases, leaving 14 bases between them. CDR1 and CDR2 from the germline V gene are LGHNA and YSLEER. The CDR3 loop spans 14 amino acids. This CDR3 is CASSQVTPTGEQFF. DNA of the CDR3: TGCGCCAGCAGCCAAGTAACTCCCACGGGAGAGCAGTTCTTC.

This clone was seen only once. This chain links TRBV21-1 with TRBJ2-7; the D call in the table, TRBD1, was not verified against the DNA. TRBV21-1 is described as a pseudogene. The CDR3 is 15 residues long. The DNA for the CDR3 is TGTGCCAGCAGCCCACGGGTAGGGGCCTCCTACGAGCAGTACGTC. Its translation is CASSPRVGASYEQYV.

The chain carries TRBV5-6 and TRBJ2-1; 12 bases are a match to TRBD1. CDR3 size: 17 residues. Germline loops: CDR1 SGHDT, CDR2 YYEEEE. V was clipped by 4 bases and J by 4 bases; unmatched bases: 9. CDR3 nucleotides: TGTGCCAGCAGCACGGAGGGACAGGGGGCGTTTTACAATGAGCAGTTCTTC. Translated, it gives CASSTEGQGAFYNEQFF.

The chain recombines TRBV5-5 with TRBJ1-3; 10 bases are shared with TRBD1. Trimming took 5 bases from V and 3 from J; bases not matched to a gene: 11. CDR1 is SGHKS, CDR2 YYEKEE, per germline (reference sequence). The CDR3 covers 17 residues. This CDR3 reads CASSPVTGGFFGNTIYF. The CDR3, as DNA: TGTGCCAGCAGTCCCGTGACAGGGGGCTTTTTTGGAAACACCATATATTTT.

The chain carries TRBV4-1 and TRBJ2-1; 9 positions agree with TRBD2. Germline CDR1 and CDR2: MGHRA and YSYEKL. Germline trimming cut 4 bases from V and 5 bases from J; bases unmatched to any gene: 6. The CDR3 spans 15 residues. Written as DNA, the CDR3 is TGCGCCAGCAGCCTTAGCGGGGGTGGAAACAATGAGCAGTTCTTC. Residues: CASSLSGGGNNEQFF.

The chain employs TRBV5-6 and TRBJ2-1, with 9 bases identical to TRBD1. Germline CDR1 and CDR2: SGHDT and YYEEEE. The CDR3 contains 15 residues. Trimming at V came to 5 bases and at J to 7 bases, leaving 10 bases not matched to a gene. CDR3 sequence: CASSPGQGFENEQFF. In nucleotides, the CDR3 is TGTGCCAGCAGTCCCGGACAGGGGTTTGAGAATGAGCAGTTCTTC.

This clone was counted once. V and J are TRBV9 and TRBJ1-2, with D possibly being TRBD1 (5 bases). The CDR3 has 13 amino acids. Germline V gene data show CDR1 as SGDLS and CDR2 as YYNGEE. Trimming took off 1 base at V and 7 bases at J, with 11 bases between the two ends. The CDR3 DNA reads as TGTGCCAGCAGCGTAATGAGGGACTCTGGCTACACCTTC. This translates into CASSVMRDSGYTF.

The V and J genes are TRBV2 and TRBJ1-4, with D unclear. The CDR3 contains 15 residues. V was clipped by 3 bases and J by 5 bases, with 13 bases between them. The V gene's germline CDR1 is SNHLY and CDR2 FYNNEI. The DNA of the CDR3 is TGTGCCAGCAGTGACTACCGCGGCCTAAATGAAAAACTGTTTTTT. Translated: CASSDYRGLNEKLFF.

The V call is TRBV6-5, the J call TRBJ2-7; 7 bases match TRBD1. The trim removed 10 bases at V and 2 bases at J, leaving 11 bases unmatched. This CDR3 region has 14 residues. The germline V gene has CDR1 MNHEY and CDR2 SVGAGI. The CDR3 loop reads CANSPHQGAYEQYV. CDR3 coding DNA: TGTGCCAACAGCCCCCATCAGGGGGCCTACGAGCAGTACGTC.

V is TRBV4-1 and J is TRBJ1-2; 8 bases line up with TRBD1. V lost 4 bases to trimming and J lost 4 bases; unmatched junction nucleotides: 8. CDR1 MGHRA and CDR2 YSYEKL come from the germline V gene. This CDR3 has 15 amino acids. The CDR3 here is CASSRPGQAGYGYTF. The DNA for the CDR3 is TGCGCCAGCAGCCGGCCGGGACAGGCGGGCTATGGCTACACCTTC.

This chain joins TRBV5-1 and TRBJ2-4; maybe TRBD1 (5 bases). Germline lookup yields CDR1 SGHRS and CDR2 YFSETQ. Trimming shortened V by 2 bases and J by 8 bases, and 11 bases separated the two germline ends. The CDR3 has 13 residues. This CDR3 is CASSLGVGDIQYF. CDR3 nucleotides: TGCGCCAGCAGCTTAGGGGTTGGAGACATTCAGTACTTC.